The entry below gives a single TCR beta chain sequence along with its context. Antigen: not known. The sample belongs to a study of cytomegalovirus exposure and HLA in healthy donors. Background on the study: In a previous analysis, around 110 million unique TCR beta sequences were found from some 180 million T cells. Membership in the Caucasian-associated ancestry cluster was found for about 84% of approximately 400 genotyped donors. Overall study results and limits: Usually a TCR sequence was rare, but some public TCRs were found in many donors. TRBV6-2, TRBV6-3 and other indistinguishable V segments were excluded.

PCR used 60 Vbeta primers and 13 Jbeta primers. TCRdb's table, derived via immunoSEQ multiplex PCR, lists solely in-frame clones and lacks some. This table has 160,000 or so clones, about three quarters appearing once. CDR3 length: 14 amino acids. The V gene end was trimmed by 6 bases and the J gene end by 5 bases; junction bases not matched to a gene: 9. Germline loops: CDR1 MDHEN, CDR2 SYDVKM. This TCR was recovered from a man aged 40-55 years in good health and CMV-seropositive. Sequences were obtained from PBMCs. The chain is built from TRBV28 and TRBJ2-7, with 8 bases that match TRBD1. The CDR3 DNA sequence: TGTGCCAGCAGATCCGGCAGGGGGCTCGACGAGCAGTACTTC. Translating gives CASRSGRGLDEQYF.